The present entry profiles one T cell receptor beta chain with its context. Its antigen is still unknown. This sample is drawn from a study of T cells in localized non-small cell lung cancer. Study-wide results and caveats: T cell clonality was highest in uninvolved adjacent lung, above tumor. Sequencing, confined to only one tumor region, leaves heterogeneity possible.

Method: immunoSEQ multiplex PCR; TCRdb's copy keeps in-frame clones and lacks some. The sample lists over 40,000 clones; around nine tenths were seen once. The germline V gene has CDR1 LNHDA and CDR2 SQIVND (reference sequence). CDR3 length equals 16 residues. With 9 bases removed from V and 1 base from J, the gap between germline ends came to 21 bases. V usage is TRBV19 and J usage is TRBJ1-1; TRBD1 is a possible D gene (6 bases). This TCR was recovered from a female donor of 60 years or more with stage I squamous cell lung carcinoma. This material consisted of peripheral blood, taken before any cancer treatment. CDR3 loop: CASRTPHLTGNTEAFF. The CDR3 bases are TGTGCCAGCCGTACCCCACACTTGACAGGGAACACTGAAGCTTTCTTT.